The rows below give T cell receptor beta chains drawn from one sample of a study of pediatric ulcerative colitis. This table comes from immunoSEQ multiplex PCR, and its TCRdb copy is limited to in-frame clones, with some not included. The repertoire holds approximately 9,300 clones, 88% seen once, with 7% in the top ten. The source material was blood. All receptors derive from a girl under 18 with moderate ulcerative colitis. Each CDR3 is given with its conserved first and last residue. The order of the fields is V gene, D gene, J gene, clone size, CDR3 DNA, CDR3 protein. The D gene is left open where the match is weak. The size entry is marked missing in some rows and otherwise reads once, few, many or a size class.

v_call: TRBV27
d_call: TRBD1
j_call: TRBJ2-3
clone_size: -
cdr3_nt: TGTGCCAGCAGCCCAATAAGACAGGGAACAGATACGCAGTATTTT
cdr3_aa: CASSPIRQGTDTQYF

v_call: TRBV7-2
d_call: -
j_call: TRBJ1-4
clone_size: once
cdr3_nt: TGTGCCAGCAGCTTGAATTTCGGGGAAAAACTGTTTTTT
cdr3_aa: CASSLNFGEKLFF

v_call: TRBV11-2
d_call: -
j_call: TRBJ2-7
clone_size: -
cdr3_nt: TGTGCCAGCAGCTTAACAGGAATGGGGAACGAGCAGTACTTC
cdr3_aa: CASSLTGMGNEQYF

v_call: TRBV28
d_call: -
j_call: TRBJ2-2
clone_size: -
cdr3_nt: TGTGCCAGCAGTTTAGAGCCTAGTCGTAAAACCGGGGAGCTGTTTTTT
cdr3_aa: CASSLEPSRKTGELFF

v_call: TRBV19
d_call: -
j_call: TRBJ1-2
clone_size: once
cdr3_nt: TGTGCCAGTAGTATCCTCAGGGGCGGCACTACTAACTATGGCTACACCTTC
cdr3_aa: CASSILRGGTTNYGYTF

v_call: TRBV19
d_call: -
j_call: TRBJ2-7
clone_size: -
cdr3_nt: TGTGCCAGTAGTGCGGGTGGTGGCTACGAGCAGTACTTC
cdr3_aa: CASSAGGGYEQYF

v_call: TRBV18
d_call: -
j_call: TRBJ1-4
clone_size: -
cdr3_nt: TGTGCCAGCTCACCAAACGGACGGCCTAATGAAAAACTGTTTTTT
cdr3_aa: CASSPNGRPNEKLFF

v_call: TRBV5-1
d_call: TRBD1
j_call: TRBJ2-1
clone_size: -
cdr3_nt: TGCGCCAGCAGCCTCGGACAGGGGGCTTTCAATGAGCAGTTCTTC
cdr3_aa: CASSLGQGAFNEQFF

v_call: TRBV4-2
d_call: TRBD2
j_call: TRBJ2-5
clone_size: -
cdr3_nt: TGTGCCAGCAGCCAAAGCGGGGGAAACCAAGAGACCCAGTACTTC
cdr3_aa: CASSQSGGNQETQYF

v_call: TRBV11-2
d_call: TRBD2
j_call: TRBJ2-7
clone_size: -
cdr3_nt: TGTGCCAGCAGCTTTGGGAGGGGCTCCTACGAGCAGTACTTC
cdr3_aa: CASSFGRGSYEQYF

v_call: TRBV25-1
d_call: -
j_call: TRBJ2-1
clone_size: -
cdr3_nt: TGTGCCAGCAGTGAATATTTGGGGGGACATAGATCCTACAATGAGCAGTTCTTC
cdr3_aa: CASSEYLGGHRSYNEQFF

v_call: TRBV4-1
d_call: TRBD2
j_call: TRBJ2-7
clone_size: -
cdr3_nt: TGCGCCAGCAGAAGACTAGCGGAAGGAGGGGACGAGCAGTACTTC
cdr3_aa: CASRRLAEGGDEQYF

v_call: TRBV5-1
d_call: TRBD2
j_call: TRBJ2-3
clone_size: -
cdr3_nt: TGCGCCAGCAATTGGGCGGGGGCAGATACGCAGTATTTT
cdr3_aa: CASNWAGADTQYF

v_call: TRBV5-1
d_call: -
j_call: TRBJ1-1
clone_size: -
cdr3_nt: TGCGCCAGCAGCTTGGTGCCTTCACTGAGGGGTAACACTGAAGCTTTCTTT
cdr3_aa: CASSLVPSLRGNTEAFF

v_call: TRBV5-6
d_call: -
j_call: TRBJ1-2
clone_size: -
cdr3_nt: TGTGCCAGCAGCTCTCCTTTCTCCTGGGCTCTCTATGGCTACACCTTC
cdr3_aa: CASSSPFSWALYGYTF

v_call: TRBV9
d_call: -
j_call: TRBJ1-1
clone_size: once
cdr3_nt: TGTGCCAGCAGCGTAGATGCATCGAACACTGAAGCTTTCTTT
cdr3_aa: CASSVDASNTEAFF

v_call: TRBV5-4
d_call: TRBD1
j_call: TRBJ1-4
clone_size: -
cdr3_nt: TGTGCCAGCAGCGTTACCGGGACAGGGAATGAAAAACTGTTTTTT
cdr3_aa: CASSVTGTGNEKLFF

v_call: TRBV7-9
d_call: TRBD1
j_call: TRBJ1-1
clone_size: -
cdr3_nt: TGTGCCAGCAGCTTAGGAGCAGCAAGACAGGGGAAGAACACTGAAGCTTTCTTT
cdr3_aa: CASSLGAARQGKNTEAFF

v_call: TRBV7-8
d_call: TRBD2
j_call: TRBJ2-3
clone_size: -
cdr3_nt: TGTGCCAGCAGCCCCCCAGCGGGGGCCATAGATACGCAGTATTTT
cdr3_aa: CASSPPAGAIDTQYF

v_call: TRBV6-1
d_call: -
j_call: TRBJ1-5
clone_size: -
cdr3_nt: TGTGCCAGCAGCCCGTTGATTAATCAGCCCCAGCATTTT
cdr3_aa: CASSPLINQPQHF

v_call: TRBV28
d_call: -
j_call: TRBJ1-5
clone_size: -
cdr3_nt: TGTGCCAGCAGGCCCGGATACAGCAATCAGCCCCAGCATTTT
cdr3_aa: CASRPGYSNQPQHF

v_call: TRBV2
d_call: -
j_call: TRBJ1-2
clone_size: few
cdr3_nt: TGTGCCAGCACGATCCGTTTAGCTGTCTATGGCTACACCTTC
cdr3_aa: CASTIRLAVYGYTF

v_call: TRBV6-5
d_call: TRBD1
j_call: TRBJ1-5
clone_size: -
cdr3_nt: TGTGCCAGCATTGACAGGGACAATCAGCCCCAGCATTTT
cdr3_aa: CASIDRDNQPQHF

v_call: TRBV27
d_call: TRBD2
j_call: TRBJ2-3
clone_size: once
cdr3_nt: TGTGCCAGCAGTCCCAGACTAGCGGGAGGGCCTAGGGATACGCAGTATTTT
cdr3_aa: CASSPRLAGGPRDTQYF

v_call: TRBV6-6
d_call: -
j_call: TRBJ1-5
clone_size: -
cdr3_nt: TGTGCCAGCAGGACCAGGGGAGAGGGACTTCAGCCCCAGCATTTT
cdr3_aa: CASRTRGEGLQPQHF

v_call: TRBV5-1
d_call: TRBD1
j_call: TRBJ2-3
clone_size: -
cdr3_nt: TGCGCCAGCAGCCGGGGACAGGGCACAGATACGCAGTATTTT
cdr3_aa: CASSRGQGTDTQYF

v_call: TRBV5-4
d_call: -
j_call: TRBJ1-1
clone_size: -
cdr3_nt: TGTGCCAGCAGCGCGGTAACGGAGAACACTGAAGCTTTCTTT
cdr3_aa: CASSAVTENTEAFF

v_call: TRBV5-1
d_call: TRBD2
j_call: TRBJ2-1
clone_size: -
cdr3_nt: TGCGCCAGCAGCTTGGAACTAGCGGGGGGTAATGAGCAGTTCTTC
cdr3_aa: CASSLELAGGNEQFF

v_call: TRBV15
d_call: -
j_call: TRBJ2-3
clone_size: -
cdr3_nt: TGTGCCACCAGCAGAGATTTGGGATCTATCGATACGCAGTATTTT
cdr3_aa: CATSRDLGSIDTQYF

v_call: TRBV19
d_call: -
j_call: TRBJ1-1
clone_size: -
cdr3_nt: TGTGCCAGTAGGGGACACGGCACTGAAGCTTTCTTT
cdr3_aa: CASRGHGTEAFF

v_call: TRBV21-1
d_call: -
j_call: TRBJ1-5
clone_size: few
cdr3_nt: TGTGCCAGCGGGAGTGTAGAACAGCCCCAGCATTTT
cdr3_aa: CASGSVEQPQHF

v_call: TRBV28
d_call: -
j_call: TRBJ1-5
clone_size: -
cdr3_nt: TGTGCCAGCAGTTCATTCAACAACAGAAATATCGATAGCAATCAGCCCCAGCATTTT
cdr3_aa: CASSSFNNRNIDSNQPQHF

v_call: TRBV30
d_call: TRBD1
j_call: TRBJ1-2
clone_size: -
cdr3_nt: TGTGCCTGGCATATCACCGGGACAGGGGGAATGAACTATGGCTACACCTTC
cdr3_aa: CAWHITGTGGMNYGYTF

v_call: TRBV7-2
d_call: -
j_call: TRBJ2-7
clone_size: once
cdr3_nt: TGTGCCAGCAGCTTGGACAGCCGTACCTACGAGCAGTACTTC
cdr3_aa: CASSLDSRTYEQYF

v_call: TRBV30
d_call: -
j_call: TRBJ1-3
clone_size: -
cdr3_nt: TGTGCCTGGAGTGCAAGCTCTGGAAACACCATATATTTT
cdr3_aa: CAWSASSGNTIYF

v_call: TRBV7-7
d_call: TRBD2
j_call: TRBJ2-1
clone_size: once
cdr3_nt: TGTGCTAGCAGCCCGGAGGGACTAGCTAATAATGAGCAGTTCTTC
cdr3_aa: CASSPEGLANNEQFF